Sequencing of this TCR beta chain was carried out in a study of response to subunit inactivated influenza vaccine. Study observations and caveats: Authors proposed each seasonal influenza vaccination draws in few new T cells.

This CDR3 spans 15 amino acids. Trimming removed 3 bases from V and 5 bases from J; junction bases left unmatched: 6. The germline V gene encodes CDR1 MDHEN and CDR2 SYDVKM. One entry per CDR3 protein results from TCRdb running MiXCR on the RT-PCR reads. Altogether 550,000 to 800,000 distinct CDR3 sequences are present, more than 15% being singletons, with the ten largest covering 9.5% to 13%. Turning to this clonotype: Its target is unknown.

Source: PBMCs from blood, taken about 11 days after vaccination. This receptor was identified in a middle-aged man who received an inactivated influenza vaccine. The chain combines TRBV28 with TRBJ2-1; TRBD2 aligns across 8 bases. The CDR3 protein is CASSLIGSGNNEQFF. The DNA of the CDR3 is TGTGCCAGCAGTTTGATAGGTAGCGGGAACAATGAGCAGTTCTTC. Complete variable domain (other parts from reference TRBV28 and TRBJ2-1): DVKVTQSSRYLVKRTGEKVFLECVQDMDHENMFWYRQDPGLGLRLIYFSYDVKMKEKGDIPEGYSVSREKKERFSLILESASTNQTSMYLCASSLIGSGNNEQFFGPGTRLTVL.